The source of this T cell receptor beta chain is a study of response to subunit inactivated influenza vaccine. The V end was cut by 6 bases, the J end by 4 bases, with 16 bases between. Germline values: CDR1 MNHNS, CDR2 SASEGT. This CDR3 region has 15 residues. Turning to this clonotype: Its target is unknown.

Study-wide points: With each seasonal influenza vaccination, the authors suggested, few new T cells are recruited.

Using its own MiXCR run on the RT-PCR reads, TCRdb lists one record per CDR3 protein. The repertoire includes 450,000 to 600,000 distinct CDR3 sequences, roughly 7.9% of them detected once, and roughly 13% sits in the top ten. The V call is TRBV6-1, the J call TRBJ2-1, with D perhaps given as TRBD1 or TRBD2 (5 bases each). The receptor comes from a man aged 50-75 years who received an inactivated influenza vaccine. The sequences come from PBMCs from blood, collected 23 months after vaccination. CDR3 sequence reads: CASRSKPGPYNEQFF. The DNA of the CDR3 is TGTGCCAGCAGGTCTAAGCCGGGACCTTACAATGAGCAGTTCTTC.